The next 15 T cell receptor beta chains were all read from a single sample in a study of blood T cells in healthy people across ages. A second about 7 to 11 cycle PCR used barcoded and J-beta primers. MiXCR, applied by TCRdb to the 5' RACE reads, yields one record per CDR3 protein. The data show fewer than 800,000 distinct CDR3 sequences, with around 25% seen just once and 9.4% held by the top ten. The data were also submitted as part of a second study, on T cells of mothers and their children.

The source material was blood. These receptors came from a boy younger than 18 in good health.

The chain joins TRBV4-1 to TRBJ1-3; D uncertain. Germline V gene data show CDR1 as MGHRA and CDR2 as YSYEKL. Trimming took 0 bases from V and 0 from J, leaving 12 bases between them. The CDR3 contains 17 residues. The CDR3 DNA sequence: TGCGCCAGCAGCCAAGATATGGGGAGAATCTCTGGAAACACCATATATTTT. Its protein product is CASSQDMGRISGNTIYF.

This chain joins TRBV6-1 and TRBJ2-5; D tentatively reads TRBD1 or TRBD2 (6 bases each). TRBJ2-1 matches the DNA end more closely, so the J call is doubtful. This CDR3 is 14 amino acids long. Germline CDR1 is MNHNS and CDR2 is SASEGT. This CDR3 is CASPGASYGSEQFF. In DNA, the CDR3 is TGTGCCAGCCCGGGGGCTAGCTACGGTAGCGAGCAGTTCTTC.

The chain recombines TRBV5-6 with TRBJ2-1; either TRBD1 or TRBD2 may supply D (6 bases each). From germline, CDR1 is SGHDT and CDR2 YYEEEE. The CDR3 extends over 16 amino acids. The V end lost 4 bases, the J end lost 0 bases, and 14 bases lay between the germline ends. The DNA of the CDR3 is TGTGCCAGCAGCCTTACACGGGGGCCCTCCTACAATGAGCAGTTCTTC. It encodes CASSLTRGPSYNEQFF.

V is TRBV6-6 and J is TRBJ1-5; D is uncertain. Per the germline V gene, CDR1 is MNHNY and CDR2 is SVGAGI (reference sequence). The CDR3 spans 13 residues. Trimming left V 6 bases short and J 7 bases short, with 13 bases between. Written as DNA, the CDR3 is TGTGCCAGCAGGAAGACGGTCGAGCAGCCCCAGCATTTT. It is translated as CASRKTVEQPQHF.

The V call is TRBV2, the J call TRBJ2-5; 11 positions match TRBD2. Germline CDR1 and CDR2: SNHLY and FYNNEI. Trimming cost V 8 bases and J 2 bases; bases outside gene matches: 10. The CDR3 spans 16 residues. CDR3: CASSFGGLAVQETQYF. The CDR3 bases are TGTGCCAGCTCCTTTGGGGGACTAGCGGTTCAAGAGACCCAGTACTTC.

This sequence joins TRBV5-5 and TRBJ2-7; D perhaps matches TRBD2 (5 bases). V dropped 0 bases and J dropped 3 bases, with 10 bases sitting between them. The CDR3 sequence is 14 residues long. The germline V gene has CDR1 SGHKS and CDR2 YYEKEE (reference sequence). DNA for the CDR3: TGTGCCAGCAGCTTGGCGTCCGGGAACTACGAGCAGTACTTC. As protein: CASSLASGNYEQYF.

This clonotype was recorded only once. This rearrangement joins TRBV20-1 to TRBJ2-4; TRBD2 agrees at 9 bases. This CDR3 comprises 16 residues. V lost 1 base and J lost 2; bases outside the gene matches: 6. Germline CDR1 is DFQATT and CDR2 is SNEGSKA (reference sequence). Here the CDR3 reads CSARAPSGVSKNIQYF. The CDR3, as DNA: TGCAGTGCTAGAGCTCCTAGCGGGGTGTCCAAAAACATTCAGTACTTC.

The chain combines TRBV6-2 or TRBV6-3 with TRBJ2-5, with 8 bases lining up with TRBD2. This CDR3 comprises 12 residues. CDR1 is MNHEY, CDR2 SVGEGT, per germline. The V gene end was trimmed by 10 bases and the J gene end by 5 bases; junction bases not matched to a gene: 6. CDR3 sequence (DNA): TGTGCCACCGAGGGGACTAGTGAGACCCAGTACTTC. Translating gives CATEGTSETQYF.

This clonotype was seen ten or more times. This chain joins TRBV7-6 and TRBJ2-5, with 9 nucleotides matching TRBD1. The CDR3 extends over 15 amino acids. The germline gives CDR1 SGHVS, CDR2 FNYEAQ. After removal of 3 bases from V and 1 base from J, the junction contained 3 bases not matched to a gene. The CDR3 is CASSLRTGVQETQYF. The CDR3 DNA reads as TGTGCCAGCAGCTTGCGGACAGGGGTCCAAGAGACCCAGTACTTC.

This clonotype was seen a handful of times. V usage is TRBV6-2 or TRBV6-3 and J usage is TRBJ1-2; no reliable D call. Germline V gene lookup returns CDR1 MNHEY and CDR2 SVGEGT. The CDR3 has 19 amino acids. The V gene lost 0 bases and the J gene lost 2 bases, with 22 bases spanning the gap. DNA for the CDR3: TGTGCCAGCAGTTACTCATCTAACTCCCCAAACGACAAGAACTATGGCTACACCTTC. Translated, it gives CASSYSSNSPNDKNYGYTF.

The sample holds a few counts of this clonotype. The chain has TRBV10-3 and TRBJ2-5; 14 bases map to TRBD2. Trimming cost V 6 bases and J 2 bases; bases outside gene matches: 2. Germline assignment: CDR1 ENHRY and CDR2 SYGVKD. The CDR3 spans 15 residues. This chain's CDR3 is CAIRGTSGRQETQYF. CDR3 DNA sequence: TGTGCCATCAGGGGGACTAGCGGGAGACAAGAGACCCAGTACTTC.

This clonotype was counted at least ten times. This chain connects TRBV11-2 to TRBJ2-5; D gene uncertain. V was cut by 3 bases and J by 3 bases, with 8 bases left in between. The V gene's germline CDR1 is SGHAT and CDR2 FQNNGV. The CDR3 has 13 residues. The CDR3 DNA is TGTGCCAGCAGCTTCTCTCCTGAAGAGACCCAGTACTTC. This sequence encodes CASSFSPEETQYF.

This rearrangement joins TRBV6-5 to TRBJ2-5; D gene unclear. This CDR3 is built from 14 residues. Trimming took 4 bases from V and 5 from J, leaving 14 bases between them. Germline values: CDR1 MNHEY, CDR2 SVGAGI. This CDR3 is CASSWSIAGETQYF. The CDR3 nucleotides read TGTGCCAGCAGTTGGTCAATTGCCGGGGAGACCCAGTACTTC.

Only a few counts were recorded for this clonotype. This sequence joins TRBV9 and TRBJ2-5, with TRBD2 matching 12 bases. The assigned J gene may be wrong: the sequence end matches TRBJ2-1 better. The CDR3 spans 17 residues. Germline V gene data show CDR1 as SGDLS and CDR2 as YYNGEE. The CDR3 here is CASSVGLAGGPYNEQFF. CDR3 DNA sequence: TGTGCCAGCAGCGTAGGGCTAGCGGGGGGGCCGTACAATGAGCAGTTCTTC.

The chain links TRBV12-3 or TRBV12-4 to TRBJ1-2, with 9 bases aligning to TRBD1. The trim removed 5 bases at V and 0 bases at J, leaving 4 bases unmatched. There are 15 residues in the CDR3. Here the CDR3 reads CASSTGTGTNYGYTF. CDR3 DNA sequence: TGTGCCAGCAGTACCGGGACAGGGACTAACTATGGCTACACCTTC.